The 30 T cell receptor beta chains below come from one sample, sequenced in a study of CD8 T cells in Susac syndrome. The RNA, about 0.5 to 1 ug, was put through reverse transcription using random hexamers. TCRdb reprocessed the immunoSEQ multiplex PCR reads with MiXCR, giving one entry per CDR3 protein. The table includes about 300,000 distinct CDR3 sequences, 92% detected once. Material for sequencing was CD4+ T cells from PBMCs. Receptors were obtained from a human donor with multiple sclerosis.

The V call is TRBV24-1, the J call TRBJ2-7; 9 bases agree with TRBD1. Germline V gives CDR1 KGHDR, CDR2 SFDVKD. V gave up 3 bases and J gave up 6 bases; unmatched junction bases: 5. CDR3 length: 14 residues. CDR3: CATSDHRTGVEQYF. CDR3 nucleotide sequence: TGTGCCACCAGTGATCACCGGACAGGGGTCGAGCAGTACTTC.

The V call is TRBV5-4, the J call TRBJ2-6, with 11 bases lining up with TRBD1. Germline CDR1 is SGHNT and CDR2 is YYREEE (reference sequence). The trim removed 4 bases at V and 2 bases at J, leaving 5 bases unmatched. The CDR3 contains 17 residues. CDR3 residues: CASSLGQGAAGANVLTF. The DNA for the CDR3 is TGTGCCAGCAGCCTCGGACAGGGGGCTGCTGGGGCCAACGTCCTGACTTTC. The full variable domain, its missing parts supplied by reference TRBV5-4 and TRBJ2-6, is ETGVTQSPTHLIKTRGQQVTLRCSSQSGHNTVSWYQQALGQGPQFIFQYYREEENGRGNFPPRFSGLQFPNYSSELNVNALELDDSALYLCASSLGQGAAGANVLTFGAGSRLTVL.

V and J are TRBV7-9 and TRBJ2-7, with TRBD1 matching 10 bases. This CDR3 region has 16 residues. With V trimmed by 5 bases and J by 2 bases, 9 bases remained unmatched. Germline assignment: CDR1 SEHNR and CDR2 FQNEAQ (reference sequence). The CDR3 nucleotides are TGTGCCAGCAGCCTCACCGGGACAGGGGTTGCCTACGAGCAGTACTTC. As protein: CASSLTGTGVAYEQYF.

This chain joins TRBV5-1 and TRBJ2-1, with no clear D. The germline V and J ends were trimmed by 5 bases and 15 bases, with 12 bases remaining between them. The CDR3 covers 10 residues. From germline, CDR1 is SGHRS and CDR2 YFSETQ. The CDR3 bases are TGCGCCAGCAGGAGCCTCTGGGGGTTCTTC. It translates to CASRSLWGFF. Drawing the rest from reference TRBV5-1 and TRBJ2-1, the complete variable domain is KAGVTQTPRYLIKTRGQQVTLSCSPISGHRSVSWYQQTPGQGLQFLFEYFSETQRNKGNFPGRFSGRQFSNSRSEMNVSTLELGDSALYLCASRSLWGFFGPGTRLTVL.

The chain has TRBV9 and TRBJ1-3, with D tentatively TRBD1 (5 bases). Germline V gene lookup returns CDR1 SGDLS and CDR2 YYNGEE. Trimming cost V 3 bases and J 4 bases, with 8 bases left between them. The CDR3 covers 13 residues. CDR3 sequence: CASSGGVGNTIYF. CDR3 in DNA: TGTGCCAGCAGCGGAGGGGTAGGAAACACCATATATTTT. The whole variable domain, remainder taken from reference TRBV9 and TRBJ1-3, is DSGVTQTPKHLITATGQRVTLRCSPRSGDLSVYWYQQSLDQGLQFLIQYYNGEERAKGNILERFSAQQFPDLHSELNLSSLELGDSALYFCASSGGVGNTIYFGEGSWLTVV.

The chain couples TRBV5-1 to TRBJ2-5, with 9 bases matching TRBD1. CDR3 size: 15 residues. V lost 4 bases to trimming and J lost 2 bases; unmatched junction nucleotides: 6. Germline V gene sequence: CDR1 SGHRS, CDR2 YFSETQ. As DNA, the CDR3 is TGCGCCAGCAGCCCGGTGGGACAGGGACAAGAGACCCAGTACTTC. Its protein is CASSPVGQGQETQYF.

V usage is TRBV2 and J usage is TRBJ2-2, with D perhaps matching TRBD1 or TRBD2 (6 bases each). The CDR3 extends over 15 amino acids. Trimming shortened V by 4 bases and J by 5 bases, and 14 bases separated the two germline ends. The germline gives CDR1 SNHLY, CDR2 FYNNEI. In nucleotides, the CDR3 is TGTGCCAGCAGTGTTCGGGGGCTTGTGACCGGGGAGCTGTTTTTT. This encodes CASSVRGLVTGELFF. Full variable domain (outside the CDR3, taken from reference TRBV2 and TRBJ2-2): EPEVTQTPSHQVTQMGQEVILRCVPISNHLYFYWYRQILGQKVEFLVSFYNNEISEKSEIFDDQFSVERPDGSNFTLKIRSTKLEDSAMYFCASSVRGLVTGELFFGEGSRLTVL.

The chain recombines TRBV7-8 with TRBJ2-7; 8 bases match TRBD2. J gave up 7 bases and V 4 bases, and 9 bases lay outside the gene matches. The CDR3 spans 14 residues. CDR1 is SGHVS, CDR2 FQNEAQ, per germline. The CDR3: CASSSPGLAGEQYF. CDR3 coding DNA: TGTGCCAGCAGCTCCCCCGGACTAGCAGGGGAGCAGTACTTC. The variable domain in full, completed from reference TRBV7-8 and TRBJ2-7, reads GAGVSQSPRYKVAKRGQDVALRCDPISGHVSLFWYQQALGQGPEFLTYFQNEAQLDKSGLPSDRFFAERPEGSVSTLKIQRTQQEDSAVYLCASSSPGLAGEQYFGPGTRLTVT.

The V and J genes are TRBV5-1 and TRBJ1-1, with D maybe TRBD1 (6 bases). Trimming took 0 bases from V and 8 from J, leaving 11 bases between them. The CDR3 loop spans 13 amino acids. Germline lookup yields CDR1 SGHRS and CDR2 YFSETQ. The CDR3 protein is CASSLGRQGEAFF. The CDR3 DNA follows: TGCGCCAGCAGCTTGGGCCGGCAGGGGGAAGCTTTCTTT.

The CDR3: CASSSGTAAQETQYF. For the CDR3, the DNA is TGTGCCAGCAGCTCGGGGACAGCTGCTCAAGAGACCCAGTACTTC. The gene calls are TRBV7-8 and TRBJ2-5; TRBD1 agrees at 7 bases. Germline-derived CDR1 and CDR2 are SGHVS and FQNEAQ. V dropped 4 bases and J dropped 2; count of bases not matched to a gene: 7. The CDR3 runs 15 residues.

The chain joins TRBV2 to TRBJ2-7; TRBD2 might be the D (6 bases). Germline V gives CDR1 SNHLY, CDR2 FYNNEI. The CDR3 spans 15 residues. The V end lost 3 bases, the J end lost 7 bases, and 19 bases lay between the germline ends. DNA of the CDR3: TGTGCCAGCAGTGAGGCGGGAATAGGGGTACTAGAGCAGTACTTC. It translates to CASSEAGIGVLEQYF.

The gene calls are TRBV20-1 and TRBJ2-1; no firm D call. CDR1 is DFQATT and CDR2 is SNEGSKA in the germline V gene (reference sequence). CDR3 length: 14 residues. V dropped 0 bases and J dropped 0 bases, with 6 bases sitting between them. Written as DNA, the CDR3 is TGCAGTGCTAGAGATCTGCACTCCTACAATGAGCAGTTCTTC. It codes for CSARDLHSYNEQFF.

This chain uses TRBV3-1 with TRBJ1-2; 7 positions match TRBD1. The germline gives CDR1 LGHDT, CDR2 YNNKEL (reference sequence). This CDR3 contains 16 residues. With V trimmed by 2 bases and J by 4 bases, 10 bases remained unmatched. The CDR3 DNA sequence: TGTGCCAGCAGCCAACTATCACGGGACAGCGGCTATGGCTACACCTTC. Amino acid sequence: CASSQLSRDSGYGYTF.

This clonotype was seen a handful of times. V is TRBV19 and J is TRBJ2-1; 11 nucleotides agree with TRBD2. The CDR3 is 15 amino acids. CDR1 and CDR2 (germline): LNHDA, SQIVND (reference sequence). V shed 4 bases and J 7 bases; nucleotides not matched to a gene: 6. The CDR3 sequence: CASSNPGLAGNEQFF. In nucleotides, the CDR3 is TGTGCCAGTAGTAACCCCGGACTAGCGGGTAATGAGCAGTTCTTC. The complete variable domain, with remaining parts taken from reference TRBV19 and TRBJ2-1, reads DGGITQSPKYLFRKEGQNVTLSCEQNLNHDAMYWYRQDPGQGLRLIYYSQIVNDFQKGDIAEGYSVSREKKESFPLTVTSAQKNPTAFYLCASSNPGLAGNEQFFGPGTRLTVL.

Only a few counts were recorded for this clonotype. The rearrangement joins TRBV12-3 or TRBV12-4 to TRBJ2-7, with D perhaps given as TRBD1 or TRBD2 (5 bases each). Deletions cut 5 bases from V and 3 bases from J, with 11 bases between. CDR3 size: 13 residues. As DNA, the CDR3 is TGTGCCAGCAGTCTCCGGGACGGCTACGAGCAGTACTTC. Protein: CASSLRDGYEQYF.

The V gene is TRBV19, the J gene TRBJ1-3, with D possibly being TRBD1 (5 bases). The germline V and J ends were trimmed by 7 bases and 2 bases, with 15 bases remaining between them. Per the germline V gene, CDR1 is LNHDA and CDR2 is SQIVND (reference sequence). This CDR3 is built from 15 residues. CDR3 sequence (DNA): TGTGCCAGTACCCTAGATGGGGGTACTGGAAACACCATATATTTT. Translating gives CASTLDGGTGNTIYF.

The chain employs TRBV7-2 and TRBJ2-3, with D possibly matching TRBD2 (6 bases). CDR3 size: 16 residues. CDR1 is SGHTA, CDR2 FQGNSA, per germline. V was cut by 5 bases and J by 0 bases, with 15 bases left in between. The CDR3 nucleotides are TGTGCCAGCAGCAGCGGCGGGGACCGAAGCACAGATACGCAGTATTTT. Amino acids: CASSSGGDRSTDTQYF.

This sequence joins TRBV30 and TRBJ1-2, with 12 nucleotides matching TRBD1. Germline lookup yields CDR1 GTSNPN and CDR2 SVGIG (reference sequence). The V gene end was trimmed by 5 bases and the J gene end by 6 bases; junction bases not matched to a gene: 7. The CDR3 has 14 residues. The CDR3 nucleotides read TGTGCCTGGGGGACAGGGGGCGCGCCCAATGGCTACACCTTC. This encodes CAWGTGGAPNGYTF.

This clonotype is a singleton in its sample. The chain combines TRBV30 with TRBJ2-1; unclear D gene. Looked up from germline, CDR1 is GTSNPN and CDR2 is SVGIG (reference sequence). Trimming cost V 0 bases and J 0 bases, with 12 bases left between them. The CDR3 runs 16 residues. As DNA, the CDR3 is TGTGCCTGGAGTGTCCTTACCCCGAGCTCCTACAATGAGCAGTTCTTC. This gives the protein CAWSVLTPSSYNEQFF.

This rearrangement joins TRBV7-9 to TRBJ1-6; D not resolved. The ends were cut back, 8 bases at V and 6 bases at J, with 14 bases in the middle. The CDR3 runs 14 residues. Germline loops: CDR1 SEHNR, CDR2 FQNEAQ (reference sequence). CDR3 protein: CASRGPYFNSPLHF. The CDR3 nucleotides are TGTGCCAGCCGTGGGCCCTACTTTAATTCACCCCTCCACTTT.

The CDR3 DNA sequence: TGCAGTGCCCTAACGCATGAGCAGTTCTTC. It is translated as CSALTHEQFF. The chain uses TRBV20-1 and TRBJ2-1; no firm D call. With 6 bases removed from V and 8 bases from J, the gap between germline ends came to 8 bases. The CDR3 runs 10 residues. Per germline, CDR1 DFQATT and CDR2 SNEGSKA (reference sequence).

The chain combines TRBV5-5 with TRBJ2-7; D uncertain. CDR3 length: 15 amino acids. The germline V and J ends were trimmed by 0 bases and 0 bases, with 10 bases remaining between them. Per the germline V gene, CDR1 is SGHKS and CDR2 is YYEKEE (reference sequence). Here the CDR3 reads CASSLAHVGSYEQYF. As DNA, the CDR3 is TGTGCCAGCAGCTTGGCCCACGTAGGCTCCTACGAGCAGTACTTC.

This rearrangement joins TRBV11-1 to TRBJ2-3; the D gene could be TRBD1 or TRBD2 (5 bases each). Germline V CDR1 and CDR2: SGHAT, FQDESV (reference sequence). There are 16 residues in the CDR3. The V end lost 4 bases, the J end lost 1 base, and 15 bases lay between the germline ends. The CDR3 DNA reads TGTGCCAGCAGCTCACCCTCCGGGACGGGCACAGATACGCAGTATTTT. Translating it yields CASSSPSGTGTDTQYF.

The chain combines TRBV5-6 with TRBJ1-1; D is uncertain. Trimming left V 1 base short and J 1 base short, with 20 bases between. This CDR3 has 18 amino acids. CDR1 and CDR2 (germline): SGHDT, YYEEEE. The CDR3: CASSLLLPWRGPNTEAFF. As DNA, the CDR3 is TGTGCCAGCAGCTTGCTCCTCCCTTGGCGGGGTCCGAACACTGAAGCTTTCTTT. Drawing the rest from reference TRBV5-6 and TRBJ1-1, the complete variable domain is DAGVTQSPTHLIKTRGQQVTLRCSPKSGHDTVSWYQQALGQGPQFIFQYYEEEERQRGNFPDRFSGHQFPNYSSELNVNALLLGDSALYLCASSLLLPWRGPNTEAFFGQGTRLTVV.

This clonotype was counted between two and nine times. The chain recombines TRBV6-4 with TRBJ1-1, with D possibly TRBD1 on 5 matching bases. There are 13 residues in the CDR3. Per germline, CDR1 MRHNA and CDR2 SNTAGT. V was shortened by 8 bases and J by 1 base, with 11 bases between the two germline ends. The CDR3 loop reads CASRLDRNTEAFF. DNA for the CDR3: TGTGCCAGCCGCCTAGACAGGAACACTGAAGCTTTCTTT.

J is TRBJ1-3 and V is TRBV12-3 or TRBV12-4, with 7 positions matching TRBD1. Germline trimming cut 5 bases from V and 4 bases from J; bases unmatched to any gene: 11. The CDR3 totals 16 residues. The CDR3: CASSRRTGAGGNTIYF. The CDR3 DNA reads as TGTGCCAGCAGTCGACGGACAGGAGCAGGAGGAAACACCATATATTTT.

The count of this clonotype is one. The J gene is TRBJ2-1, the V gene TRBV20-1, with D maybe TRBD2 (7 bases). Deletions cut 2 bases from V and 6 bases from J, with 8 bases between. CDR1 DFQATT and CDR2 SNEGSKA come from the germline V gene (reference sequence). The CDR3 totals 12 residues. The CDR3 bases are TGCAGTGCTAGACGGGGGGCCAATGAGCAGTTCTTC. Protein: CSARRGANEQFF.

J is TRBJ2-1 and V is TRBV15; the match to TRBD2 covers 8 bases. CDR1 is LNHNV and CDR2 is YYDKDF in the germline V gene (reference sequence). The CDR3 length is 18 residues. Germline trimming cut 1 base from V and 2 bases from J; bases unmatched to any gene: 10. Written as DNA, the CDR3 is TGTGCCACCAGCAGAGGCTACCAACTAGCGGAGACCTACAATGAGCAGTTCTTC. Translation: CATSRGYQLAETYNEQFF.

This clonotype appeared a single time. V and J are TRBV6-5 and TRBJ2-7, with no clear D. The CDR3 runs 14 residues. V gave up 5 bases and J gave up 0 bases, with 11 bases separating them. Germline V gives CDR1 MNHEY, CDR2 SVGAGI. CDR3: CASSNPGGSYEQYF. The DNA of the CDR3 is TGTGCCAGCAGTAACCCCGGCGGCTCCTACGAGCAGTACTTC.

CDR3 sequence (DNA): TGCGCCAGCAGCCCGGGACTAGCGGGGCTAGATACGCAGTATTTT. Amino acid sequence: CASSPGLAGLDTQYF. The chain links TRBV5-1 to TRBJ2-3; 13 bases line up with TRBD2. The CDR3 totals 15 residues. Per the germline V gene, CDR1 is SGHRS and CDR2 is YFSETQ. V shed 4 bases, J shed 5 bases, and the junction held 4 bases outside the gene matches.